A single T cell receptor (beta chain) is shown here with its context. The CDR3 has 13 residues. The V gene's germline CDR1 is MNHNS and CDR2 SASEGT. V was trimmed by 3 bases and J by 11 bases, leaving 14 bases between them. This sample is part of a study of blood T cell repertoires in COVID-19. Study context: Acute and convalescent COVID-19 samples came from the United States, Italy and Spain. T cells, B-cell-depleted T cells, or PBMCs supplied cDNA or gDNA.

Method: immunoSEQ multiplex PCR; TCRdb's copy keeps in-frame clones and lacks some. The sample shows roughly 260,000 clones, about 87% of them seen only once. The clonotype was recovered from a man between 60 and 75 years old who had recovered from COVID-19. The chain links TRBV6-1 to TRBJ1-5, with D hard to call. The sequenced sample consisted of peripheral blood. CDR3 DNA: TGTGCCAGCAGTGAGGCAGCGAAGGTGGCCCAGCATTTT. It encodes CASSEAAKVAQHF.